The present T cell receptor beta chain was sequenced within a study of T cells in Graves' hyperthyroidism and ophthalmopathy. Trimming removed 6 bases at V and 1 base at J, with 12 bases between. The CDR3 spans 15 residues. Germline V lookup: CDR1 ENHRY, CDR2 SYGVKD. This clonotype has more than one count but fewer than ten. The TCR beta CDR3 regions underwent amplification using RNA transcripts as the source. Primed by the HTBI set, a first-round RT-PCR was run on the TCR CDR3. TCRdb recomputed calls from the multiplex PCR reads with MiXCR, one row per CDR3 protein. The sample has 300,000 to 400,000 distinct CDR3 sequences, over 15% seen once.

The sequenced sample consisted of blood. The sequence derives from a woman aged 45 to 65 with Graves' hyperthyroidism. The rearrangement joins TRBV10-3 to TRBJ2-2, with D perhaps TRBD2 (6 bases). The CDR3 nucleotides are TGTGCCATCAGAACCGGGACTGGGAACACCGGGGAGCTGTTTTTT. It encodes CAIRTGTGNTGELFF.